This T cell receptor beta chain was sequenced during a study of CD8+CD57+ T cells in acquired aplastic anemia. The wider study: Yields of DNA that came from sorted CD4+ and CD8+ cells averaged roughly 3.2 ug.

The germline CDR1 and CDR2 sequences are MNHEY and SMNVEV (reference sequence). The CDR3 covers 14 residues. V was cut by 4 bases and J by 2 bases, with 12 bases left in between. A word on this clonotype: The antigen remains undetermined. Because the CDR3 is missing its conserved closing phenylalanine or tryptophan, this is likely a read error.

Study-level points and caveats: Sharing between patients and controls was observed for around 30 CD8+ CDR3 sequences. No significant difference in CD8+ Simpson's diversity was found between patients and controls.

For CDR3 and TCR beta VDJ profiling, genomic DNA was the template used. TCRdb processed the reads anew with MiXCR; each CDR3 protein has one entry. The sample holds around 180,000 distinct CDR3 sequences, less than 60% seen once. Patients selected for sequencing had displayed CD8+CD57+ cell expansion by flow cytometry. The chain links TRBV27 to TRBJ2-7, with a tentative D call TRBD1 (6 bases). Sequencing was carried out using sorted CD4+, CD8+, or CD8+CD57+ T cells (not recorded which) from PBMCs. This sequence originates from a human donor with aplastic anemia. CDR3 loop: CASSYGQRTYEQYL. As DNA, the CDR3 is TGTGCCAGCAGTTATGGACAGAGGACCTACGAGCAGTACCTC.